Sequencing of this T cell receptor beta chain was carried out in a study of cytomegalovirus exposure and HLA in healthy donors. The PCR employed 60 Vbeta primers together with 13 Jbeta primers. Measured with immunoSEQ multiplex PCR; TCRdb has only the in-frame clones, and not every one. The sample contains about 160,000 clones, approximately 80% of which appear only once. There were likely unrecorded immune exposures, though donors were nominally healthy when sampled. Study observations and caveats: About 87% or about 30% of the time was how often most TCR beta V segments were productive, according to an earlier analysis. Per published reports, the classifier diagnosed cytomegalovirus status with high specificity and sensitivity.

With respect to this clone: Its matching antigen is unknown.

Sequencing input: PBMCs. The TCR comes from a man aged 18 to 30 in good health and CMV-seropositive.

The CDR3: CASSLYTNTGELFF. The DNA of the CDR3 is TGTGCCAGCAGTTTATATACTAACACCGGGGAGCTGTTTTTT. The chain recombines TRBV27 with TRBJ2-2; D is unresolved. Trimming stripped 1 base from V and 2 bases from J, with 5 bases between. This CDR3 contains 14 residues. Germline V lookup: CDR1 MNHEY, CDR2 SMNVEV (reference sequence).